This is a list of T cell receptor beta chains from one sample in a study of beta chain features in type 1 diabetes. This table comes from immunoSEQ multiplex PCR, and its TCRdb copy is limited to in-frame clones, with some not included. The data hold 300,000 or so clones, with roughly 8% observed a single time. The sample consisted of central memory CD4+ T cells from blood. These receptors came from a woman in her late teens or twenties in good health. CDR3s include the opening cysteine and the closing phenylalanine or tryptophan. D genes are given only for firm matches. Size is stated for part of the rows, as once, few or many counts, or as a class when the clone is expanded.

TRBJ1-2	TRBV18	few	NA	CASSPMKGDYGYTF	TGTGCCAGCTCACCAATGAAGGGCGACTATGGCTACACCTTC
TRBJ1-1	TRBV9	NA	NA	CASSVSYSGGAYPEAFF	TGTGCCAGCAGCGTTAGCTATTCTGGGGGCGCGTACCCTGAAGCTTTCTTT
TRBJ1-2	TRBV10-3	few	NA	CAISDKQGNYGYTF	TGTGCCATCAGTGATAAACAGGGAAACTATGGCTACACCTTC
TRBJ2-2	TRBV11-3	many	TRBD2	CASSTTGLPTGELFF	TGTGCCAGCAGCACTACGGGACTACCCACCGGGGAGCTGTTTTTT
TRBJ2-2	TRBV5-6	NA	NA	CASSLGIFTGELFF	TGTGCCAGCAGCTTGGGTATCTTCACCGGGGAGCTGTTTTTT
TRBJ1-4	TRBV18	NA	TRBD1	CASSPIKPDRGDEKLFF	TGTGCCAGCTCACCCATTAAACCCGACAGGGGGGACGAAAAACTGTTTTTT
TRBJ1-1	TRBV7-8	NA	NA	CASSLAGGEAFF	TGTGCCAGCAGCTTAGCCGGTGGTGAAGCTTTCTTT
TRBJ2-1	TRBV9	NA	NA	CASSVGGYEQFF	TGTGCCAGCAGCGTAGGAGGGTATGAGCAGTTCTTC
TRBJ2-3	TRBV28	once	NA	CASRSTDTQYF	TGTGCCAGCAGATCCACAGATACGCAGTATTTT
TRBJ2-5	TRBV11-3	NA	NA	CASSFTKKETQYF	TGTGCCAGCAGCTTCACCAAGAAAGAGACCCAGTACTTC
TRBJ2-5	TRBV5-4	NA	TRBD2	CASSFGLGSSGSRGQYF	TGTGCCAGCAGCTTCGGTTTAGGGTCCAGCGGGAGCCGAGGCCAGTACTTC
TRBJ2-1	TRBV25-1	few	TRBD2	CASSDPGLAGVRNEQFF	TGTGCCAGCAGTGACCCCGGACTAGCGGGAGTAAGGAATGAGCAGTTCTTC
TRBJ1-2	TRBV18	NA	NA	CASSPGGSDGYTF	TGTGCCAGCTCACCAGGAGGGTCAGATGGCTACACCTTC
TRBJ2-5	TRBV7-9	few	NA	CASGVADQETQYF	TGTGCCAGCGGAGTAGCGGACCAAGAGACCCAGTACTTC
TRBJ2-5	TRBV11-2	NA	TRBD1	CASRQGTAQETQYF	TGTGCCAGCAGGCAGGGGACAGCACAAGAGACCCAGTACTTC
TRBJ2-4	TRBV4-3	many	NA	CASSQDLPGASKNIQYF	TGCGCCAGCAGCCAAGACCTCCCGGGGGCCTCCAAAAACATTCAGTACTTC
TRBJ2-5	TRBV5-1	NA	TRBD2	CASSLTSGRGAETQYF	TGCGCCAGCAGCTTGACTAGCGGGAGAGGGGCCGAGACCCAGTACTTC
TRBJ2-6	TRBV5-1	few	NA	CASSLAGSGANVLTF	TGCGCCAGCAGCTTGGCGGGCTCTGGGGCCAACGTCCTGACTTTC
TRBJ2-3	TRBV4-2	few	NA	CASSQGEGTDTQYF	TGTGCCAGCAGCCAAGGTGAGGGAACAGATACGCAGTATTTT
TRBJ2-1	TRBV6-5	NA	TRBD2	CASSYTALAGGEQFF	TGTGCCAGCAGTTACACCGCACTAGCGGGCGGGGAGCAGTTCTTC
TRBJ1-2	TRBV18	NA	NA	CASSPRDYGYTF	TGTGCCAGCTCACCAAGGGACTATGGCTACACCTTC
TRBJ2-5	TRBV19	few	TRBD1	CASSPGTGIETQYF	TGTGCCAGTAGTCCTGGGACAGGGATAGAGACCCAGTACTTC
TRBJ2-6	TRBV9	NA	NA	CASSVKSSSSGANVLTF	TGTGCCAGCAGCGTAAAGTCTTCGAGCTCCGGGGCCAACGTCCTGACTTTC
TRBJ1-3	TRBV6-6	many	NA	CASSYGQFSGNTIYF	TGTGCCAGCAGTTACGGACAGTTCTCTGGAAACACCATATATTTT
TRBJ2-7	TRBV11-2	few	NA	CASSWEGHGEQYF	TGTGCCAGCAGCTGGGAAGGGCACGGCGAGCAGTACTTC
TRBJ2-7	TRBV27	few	NA	CASSLVRGSAYEQYF	TGTGCCAGCAGTTTGGTCAGGGGTTCCGCCTACGAGCAGTACTTC
TRBJ2-7	TRBV6-1	few	TRBD2	CASSLLAAYEQYF	TGTGCCAGCAGTTTACTAGCGGCCTACGAGCAGTACTTC
TRBJ2-2	TRBV7-8	NA	TRBD1	CASSFGTGIKAGELFF	TGTGCCAGCAGCTTTGGGACAGGGATAAAAGCCGGGGAGCTGTTTTTT
TRBJ2-3	TRBV5-8	few	NA	CASSLGAAGSTDTQYF	TGTGCCAGCAGCTTGGGGGCGGCGGGATCGACAGATACGCAGTATTTT
TRBJ1-2	TRBV29-1	NA	NA	CSVTGGARDYGYTF	TGCAGCGTCACCGGGGGGGCTAGAGACTATGGCTACACCTTC
TRBJ1-1	TRBV19	few	TRBD1	CASSKGQGRTMNTEAFF	TGTGCCAGTAGTAAAGGACAGGGCCGTACGATGAACACTGAAGCTTTCTTT
TRBJ1-5	TRBV28	NA	NA	CASSTPGAGEPQHF	TGTGCCAGCAGTACTCCAGGGGCTGGAGAGCCCCAGCATTTT
TRBJ2-2	TRBV10-3	many	NA	CAIRPSSGELFF	TGTGCCATCAGGCCCTCGTCCGGGGAGCTGTTTTTT
TRBJ2-1	TRBV7-3	once	NA	CASSLNPGPDNEQFF	TGTGCCAGCAGCTTAAACCCGGGCCCAGACAATGAGCAGTTCTTC
TRBJ2-7	TRBV2	few	NA	CASRTVAYEQYF	TGTGCCAGCAGAACAGTAGCCTACGAGCAGTACTTC
TRBJ1-2	TRBV6-6	few	NA	CAMNRQAANYGYTF	TGTGCCATGAACAGACAGGCCGCTAACTATGGCTACACCTTC
TRBJ2-7	TRBV5-1	NA	NA	CASSYGGYAYEQYF	TGCGCCAGCAGCTACGGGGGTTACGCGTACGAGCAGTACTTC
TRBJ2-5	TRBV9	few	NA	CASSVAGGNQETQYF	TGTGCCAGCAGCGTAGCTGGCGGGAACCAAGAGACCCAGTACTTC
TRBJ1-1	TRBV29-1	many	NA	CSVGGANTEAFF	TGCAGCGTTGGGGGGGCGAACACTGAAGCTTTCTTT
TRBJ2-7	TRBV6-6	few	NA	CASSYQGSNYEQYF	TGTGCCAGCAGTTATCAGGGTAGCAACTACGAGCAGTACTTC
TRBJ2-5	TRBV7-3	few	NA	CASSLTPKETQYF	TGTGCCAGCAGCTTAACCCCAAAGGAGACCCAGTACTTC
TRBJ2-1	TRBV27	few	TRBD1	CASSPRDRGYNEQFF	TGTGCCAGCAGTCCCCGGGACAGGGGCTACAATGAGCAGTTCTTC
TRBJ2-1	TRBV25-1	NA	TRBD1	CASRQGTGDYNEQFF	TGTGCCAGCAGACAAGGGACAGGGGATTACAATGAGCAGTTCTTC
TRBJ1-2	TRBV15	NA	TRBD1	CATSRDANRGYGYTF	TGTGCCACCAGCAGAGATGCGAACAGGGGCTATGGCTACACCTTC
TRBJ2-7	TRBV7-2	NA	TRBD2	CASSFLSGRGEEQYF	TGTGCCAGCAGCTTCCTTAGCGGGAGAGGTGAAGAGCAGTACTTC
TRBJ2-7	TRBV6-1	few	NA	CASSEGGANTYEQYF	TGTGCCAGCAGTGAAGGTGGTGCTAACACCTACGAGCAGTACTTC
TRBJ2-7	TRBV7-2	NA	TRBD2	CASSGRHPYEQYF	TGTGCCAGTAGCGGGAGGCATCCCTACGAGCAGTACTTC
TRBJ1-5	TRBV2	NA	NA	CASSPYRDTNQPQHF	TGTGCCAGCAGCCCCTACCGGGACACTAATCAGCCCCAGCATTTT
TRBJ2-3	TRBV5-1	few	TRBD2	CASSLGLAGGNTQYF	TGCGCCAGCAGCCTGGGACTAGCGGGAGGGAATACGCAGTATTTT
TRBJ2-1	TRBV30	few	NA	CAWSVRLDLYNEQFF	TGTGCCTGGAGTGTACGACTAGACCTATACAATGAGCAGTTCTTC
TRBJ2-7	TRBV4-3	few	NA	CASSQDADYEQYF	TGCGCCAGCAGCCAAGATGCCGACTACGAGCAGTACTTC